The sequence of this TCR beta chain was determined in a study of T cells in Graves' hyperthyroidism and ophthalmopathy. This clonotype was seen ten or more times. Authors of the study amplified TCR beta CDR3 regions from RNA transcripts. HTBI primers were the set used in a first-round RT-PCR of the TCR CDR3. TCRdb itself ran the multiplex PCR reads through MiXCR, one entry per CDR3 protein. The data contain 400,000 or so distinct CDR3 sequences, about 14% of them singletons. This sequence was found in a woman in her twenties or thirties with Graves' ophthalmopathy. Sequenced input: blood.

The CDR3 protein is CASSATGTGLTYEQYF. CDR3 DNA: TGTGCCAGCAGCGCTACCGGGACAGGGCTTACCTACGAGCAGTACTTC. The chain combines TRBV13 with TRBJ2-7; TRBD1 aligns across 9 bases. The CDR3 spans 16 residues. The trim removed 5 bases at V and 2 bases at J, leaving 10 bases unmatched. The germline V gene has CDR1 PRHDT and CDR2 FYEKMQ (reference sequence).